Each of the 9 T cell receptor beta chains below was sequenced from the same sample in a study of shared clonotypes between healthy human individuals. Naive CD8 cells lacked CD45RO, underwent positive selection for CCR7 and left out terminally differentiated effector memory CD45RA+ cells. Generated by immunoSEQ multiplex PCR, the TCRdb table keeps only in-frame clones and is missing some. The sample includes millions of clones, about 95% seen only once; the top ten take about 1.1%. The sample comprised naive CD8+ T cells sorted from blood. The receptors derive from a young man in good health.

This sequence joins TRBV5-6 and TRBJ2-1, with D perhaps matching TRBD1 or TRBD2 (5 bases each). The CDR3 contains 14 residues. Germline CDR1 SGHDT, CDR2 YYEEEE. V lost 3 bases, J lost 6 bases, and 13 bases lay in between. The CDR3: CASSSTLGVNEQFF. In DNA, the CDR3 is TGTGCCAGCAGCTCCACCCTGGGGGTCAATGAGCAGTTCTTC.

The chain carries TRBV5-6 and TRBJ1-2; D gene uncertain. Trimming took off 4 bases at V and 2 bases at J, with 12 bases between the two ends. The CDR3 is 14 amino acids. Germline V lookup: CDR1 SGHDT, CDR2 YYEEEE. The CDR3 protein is CASSPGEGNYGYTF. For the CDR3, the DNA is TGTGCCAGCAGCCCTGGTGAAGGGAACTATGGCTACACCTTC.

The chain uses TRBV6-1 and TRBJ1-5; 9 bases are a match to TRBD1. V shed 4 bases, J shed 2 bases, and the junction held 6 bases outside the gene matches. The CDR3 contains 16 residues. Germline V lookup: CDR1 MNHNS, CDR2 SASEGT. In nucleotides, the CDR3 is TGTGCCAGCAGTGTGTGGGACAGGGAGGGCAATCAGCCCCAGCATTTT. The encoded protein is CASSVWDREGNQPQHF.

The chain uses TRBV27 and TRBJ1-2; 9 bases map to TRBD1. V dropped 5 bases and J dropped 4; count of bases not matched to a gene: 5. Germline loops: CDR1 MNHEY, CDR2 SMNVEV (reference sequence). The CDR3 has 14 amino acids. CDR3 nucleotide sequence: TGTGCCAGCAGTAAACAGGGGGCCGGCTATGGCTACACCTTC. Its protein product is CASSKQGAGYGYTF.

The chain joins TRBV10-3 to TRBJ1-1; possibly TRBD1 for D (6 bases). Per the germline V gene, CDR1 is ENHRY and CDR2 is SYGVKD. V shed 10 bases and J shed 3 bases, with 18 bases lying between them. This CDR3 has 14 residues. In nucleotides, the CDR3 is TGTGCCACCCTCCGTTCTGGACAGTACACTGAAGCTTTCTTT. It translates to CATLRSGQYTEAFF.

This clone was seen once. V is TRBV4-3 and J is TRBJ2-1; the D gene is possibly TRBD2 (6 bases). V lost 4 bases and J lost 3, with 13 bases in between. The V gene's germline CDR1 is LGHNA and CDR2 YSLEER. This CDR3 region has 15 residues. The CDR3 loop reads CASSPGTGLYNEQFF. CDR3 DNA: TGCGCCAGCAGCCCCGGGACTGGTCTCTACAATGAGCAGTTCTTC.

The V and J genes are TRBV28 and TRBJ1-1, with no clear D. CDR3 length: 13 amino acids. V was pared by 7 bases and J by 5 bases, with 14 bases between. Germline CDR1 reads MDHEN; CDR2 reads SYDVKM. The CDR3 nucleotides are TGTGCCAGCATTCCCGGGCTAGGGACTGAAGCTTTCTTT. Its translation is CASIPGLGTEAFF.

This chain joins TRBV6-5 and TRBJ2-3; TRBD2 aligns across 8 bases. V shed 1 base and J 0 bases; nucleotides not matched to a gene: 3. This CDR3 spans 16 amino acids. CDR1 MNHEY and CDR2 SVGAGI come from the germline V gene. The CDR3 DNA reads TGTGCCAGCAGTTACTTAGCGGGGTCTAGCACAGATACGCAGTATTTT. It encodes CASSYLAGSSTDTQYF.

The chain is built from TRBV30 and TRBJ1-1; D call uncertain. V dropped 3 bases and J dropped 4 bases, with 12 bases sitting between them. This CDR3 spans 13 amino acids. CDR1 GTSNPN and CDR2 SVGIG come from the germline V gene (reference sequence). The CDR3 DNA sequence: TGTGCCTGGAGCCTCACAAGAAGCACTGAAGCTTTCTTT. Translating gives CAWSLTRSTEAFF.